This T cell receptor (beta chain) came from a study of blood T cell repertoires in COVID-19. On the study more broadly: PBMCs, B-cell-depleted T cells, or T cells were the source of the cDNA or gDNA that made up the material.

Measured with immunoSEQ multiplex PCR; TCRdb has only the in-frame clones, and not every one. Among some 17,000 clones listed, roughly four fifths were seen once. Sequenced sample: peripheral blood. The TCR originated in a woman in her 70s with active COVID-19.

The CDR3 DNA sequence: TGTGCCAGCAGCTTGCCGGGCACAGATACGCAGTATTTT. Protein sequence: CASSLPGTDTQYF. The chain links TRBV5-5 to TRBJ2-3; D unclear. The CDR3 is 13 residues long. In germline, CDR1 is SGHKS, CDR2 YYEKEE (reference sequence). The ends were cut back, 1 base at V and 1 base at J, with 4 bases in the middle.